This T cell receptor (beta chain) was sequenced in a study of blood T cell repertoires in COVID-19. Across the study: From the United States, Italy and Spain came samples of acute and convalescent COVID-19. Sources were T cells, B-cell-depleted T cells, or PBMCs; the material itself was cDNA or gDNA.

In the original analysis: Amplification from reference gene primers served as the basis for estimated nucleated cell counts. Libraries were prepared by immunoSEQ multiplex PCR; TCRdb keeps only in-frame clonotypes and omits some of them. From that table come the V and J calls and clone size; the DNA was used to work out D and trimming. Of 60,000 to 80,000 clones in the sample, around 91% were seen once. Enrollment of patients from Seattle took place during active infection, with longitudinal follow-up. The sequence derives from a woman aged 55-69 years with COVID-19, enrolled during active disease. Input material: peripheral blood.

CDR3 protein: CASSVGGQVYEQYF. DNA of the CDR3: TGTGCCAGCAGCGTAGGAGGACAAGTCTACGAGCAGTACTTC. V usage is TRBV9 and J usage is TRBJ2-7; TRBD1 is a possible D gene (5 bases). The CDR3 spans 14 residues. The V end lost 0 bases, the J end lost 3 bases, and 10 bases lay between the germline ends. The germline gives CDR1 SGDLS, CDR2 YYNGEE. Using reference TRBV9 and TRBJ2-7 for the parts outside the CDR3, the full variable domain is DSGVTQTPKHLITATGQRVTLRCSPRSGDLSVYWYQQSLDQGLQFLIQYYNGEERAKGNILERFSAQQFPDLHSELNLSSLELGDSALYFCASSVGGQVYEQYFGPGTRLTVT.